This T cell receptor beta chain was identified in a study of T-cell memory formation after mild COVID-19. This clonotype was seen ten or more times. It was 5'RACE with constant-segment primers that produced the TCR alpha and TCR beta cDNA libraries, which carried sample barcodes and UMIs. In TCRdb, the 5' RACE reads were re-called with MiXCR into one record per CDR3 protein. This sample has under 200,000 distinct CDR3 sequences; around 10% occur once, and the top ten carry 3.5% to 4.5%. Germline V CDR1 and CDR2: SGHTA, FQGNSA. V lost 5 bases and J 3 bases, leaving 8 bases between the germline ends. This CDR3 has 13 amino acids.

Sample: PBMCs or a T cell subset sorted from them (not recorded which). This sequence originates from a man younger than 35 who had mild COVID-19 (a few samples of this study predate the infection). Cell type and time point are not known. The chain couples TRBV7-2 to TRBJ2-1; no clear D. DNA of the CDR3: TGTGCCAGCAGCGGACCTTTCTACAATGAGCAGTTCTTC. This codes for CASSGPFYNEQFF.